This T cell receptor (beta chain) was retrieved from a study of T cell responses to AZD1222 COVID-19 vaccine. The V and J ends lost 2 bases and 0 bases respectively, with 5 bases between them. The V gene's germline CDR1 is MNHEY and CDR2 SVGAGI. The CDR3 has 13 residues. Assay: immunoSEQ multiplex PCR; the TCRdb copy retains only in-frame clones and omits some. The sample holds under 150,000 clones, 90% seen once. This sequence joins TRBV6-5 and TRBJ2-7, with TRBD2 as a possible D gene (5 bases). This receptor was taken from an adult who received the AZD1222 COVID-19 vaccine. The specimen was peripheral blood, collected 28 days after the second AZD1222 dose. This chain's CDR3 is CASSYGLSYEQYF. The CDR3 nucleotides read TGTGCCAGCAGTTACGGACTCTCCTACGAGCAGTACTTC.